This T cell receptor (beta chain) was identified in a study of tissue T cells after allogeneic stem cell transplantation. Overall study context: Before transplant, recipient-origin PBMCs were collected in roughly five GVHD patients. CD3+ T cells were flow-sorted when enough cells; otherwise DNA extracted directly.

Only in-frame clones appear in the TCRdb table, and some are missing; sequencing was by immunoSEQ multiplex PCR. This table holds approximately 30,000 clones, about 85% found once. Findings and limits, study-wide: Within patients, tissue anatomy strongly shaped TCR repertoire composition. Which tissue TCRs were alloreactive or antigen-specific was not determined. Some clones might be persisting host cells.

The sample holds one count of this clone. Its specificity is not known. V gave up 10 bases and J gave up 2 bases, with 14 bases separating them. Germline lookup yields CDR1 LNHDA and CDR2 SQIVND (reference sequence). The CDR3 consists of 13 residues. The rearrangement uses TRBV19 and TRBJ2-5, with D possibly TRBD2 on 6 matching bases. Material: blood, obtained before transplantation. This receptor was obtained from a woman aged 18-55 years who later had graft-versus-host disease after an allogeneic stem cell transplant. The CDR3 nucleotides are TGTGCCACATCAAATAGCGGACAAGAGACCCAGTACTTC. It codes for CATSNSGQETQYF.